This T cell receptor beta chain was sequenced in a study of blood T cell repertoires in COVID-19. Libraries were prepared by immunoSEQ multiplex PCR; TCRdb keeps only in-frame clonotypes and omits some of them. The sample gives 250,000 to 300,000 clones, around four fifths of which show up once; roughly 4.5% is in the top ten. Germline loops: CDR1 KGHSH, CDR2 LQKENI. This CDR3 spans 15 amino acids. With 5 bases clipped from V and 4 bases from J, the junction kept 7 bases outside the gene matches. The V and J genes are TRBV18 and TRBJ2-2, with 7 bases fitting TRBD2. Specimen: peripheral blood. This clonotype originated in a man in his 60s who had recovered from COVID-19. CDR3 DNA sequence: TGTGCCAGCTCAGGGGCTAGCGGCCTCACCGGGGAGCTGTTTTTT. This gives the protein CASSGASGLTGELFF.